Reported below is one TCR beta chain. Its target is not known. This record comes from a study of molecular identifiers for immune sequencing clone quantification. Study context: Replicate experiments divided RNA from roughly 21,000 or 96,000 naive CD8 cells into five parts and sequenced four. Study-wide results and limits: Shared barcodes on identical TCR molecules could underestimate the sizes of highly expanded clones. Clones that exceeded 20 RNA copies held over 99% of effector molecules, yet under 1% in naive cells.

TCRdb passed the PCR reads through MiXCR, listing each CDR3 protein once. This sample yields 460,000 or so distinct CDR3 sequences, of which over 20% are seen a single time; about 0.8% belongs to the top ten. The V and J ends lost 2 bases and 1 base, in that order; junction bases with no gene match: 2. CDR1 and CDR2 (germline): SEHNR, FQNEAQ (reference sequence). This CDR3 spans 14 amino acids. The chain carries TRBV7-9 and TRBJ2-7; 7 bases map to TRBD1. The sample was naive CD8+ T cells from blood, with Jurkat cell RNA spiked in. Indicated subset: FACS-sorted CD8+CD4-CCR7+CD45RA+ naive T cells. The receptor was isolated from a human donor in good health. Some libraries in this study had Jurkat cell RNA spiked in. The CDR3 nucleotides are TGTGCCAGCAGCTTACGGGGACAGTCCTACGAGCAGTACTTC. Amino acids: CASSLRGQSYEQYF.